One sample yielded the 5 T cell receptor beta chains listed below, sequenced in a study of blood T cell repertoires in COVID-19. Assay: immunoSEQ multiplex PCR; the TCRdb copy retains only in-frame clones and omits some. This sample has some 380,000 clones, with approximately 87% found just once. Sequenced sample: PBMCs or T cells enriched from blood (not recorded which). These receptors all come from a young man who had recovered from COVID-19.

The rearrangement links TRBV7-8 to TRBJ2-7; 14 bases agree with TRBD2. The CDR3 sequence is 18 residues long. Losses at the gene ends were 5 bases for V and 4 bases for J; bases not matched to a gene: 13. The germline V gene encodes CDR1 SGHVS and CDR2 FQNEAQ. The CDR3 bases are TGTGCCAGCAGCCCGTTGACTAGCGGGGGGGCCAAAGCGTACGAGCAGTACTTC. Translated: CASSPLTSGGAKAYEQYF.

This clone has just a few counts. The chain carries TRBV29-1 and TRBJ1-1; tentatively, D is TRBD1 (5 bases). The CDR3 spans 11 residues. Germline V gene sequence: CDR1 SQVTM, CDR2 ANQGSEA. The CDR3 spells CRVGGNTEAFF. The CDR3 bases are TGCAGGGTGGGGGGGAACACTGAAGCTTTCTTT.

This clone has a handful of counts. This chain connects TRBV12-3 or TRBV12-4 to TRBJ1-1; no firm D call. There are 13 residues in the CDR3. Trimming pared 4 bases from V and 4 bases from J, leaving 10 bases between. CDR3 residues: CASSWRDGTEAFF. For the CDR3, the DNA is TGTGCCAGCAGTTGGCGGGATGGCACTGAAGCTTTCTTT.

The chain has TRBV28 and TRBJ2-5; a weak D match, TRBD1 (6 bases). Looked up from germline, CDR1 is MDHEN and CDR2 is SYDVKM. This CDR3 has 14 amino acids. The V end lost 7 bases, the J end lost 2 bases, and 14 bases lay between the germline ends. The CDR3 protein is CASIRGSLQETQYF. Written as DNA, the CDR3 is TGTGCCAGCATCAGGGGTAGTCTTCAAGAGACCCAGTACTTC.

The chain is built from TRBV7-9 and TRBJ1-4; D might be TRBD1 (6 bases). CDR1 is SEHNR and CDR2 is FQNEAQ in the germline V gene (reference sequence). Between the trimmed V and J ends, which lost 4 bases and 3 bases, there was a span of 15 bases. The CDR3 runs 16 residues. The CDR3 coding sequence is TGTGCCAGCAGCTCTGATACAGGGATCGCTAATGAAAAACTGTTTTTT. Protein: CASSSDTGIANEKLFF.